A selection of T cell receptor beta chains follows, all from one sample in a study of shared clonotypes between healthy human individuals. Profiling relied on immunoSEQ multiplex PCR, and the TCRdb table lists in-frame clones only, not all of them. The data hold under 2,000,000 clones, with about 95% observed a single time. The sequenced sample was naive CD8+ T cells sorted from blood. The source of these receptors is a man younger than 35 in good health. Both conserved end residues are part of each CDR3. Each record gives: J gene, clone size, V gene, D gene, CDR3 protein, CDR3 DNA. D genes are given only for firm matches. Clone size is not always given. Where it is, it says once, few, many or a class for expanded clones.

TRBJ2-3,NA,TRBV13,NA,CASSLRGDTQYF,TGTGCCAGCAGCTTAAGAGGAGATACGCAGTATTTT
TRBJ2-1,once,TRBV7-9,TRBD1,CASSSGPGQLTIEQFF,TGTGCCAGCAGTTCTGGCCCGGGACAGCTTACAATTGAGCAGTTCTTC
TRBJ2-5,NA,TRBV30,NA,CAWRNDGETQYF,TGTGCCTGGAGAAATGATGGAGAGACCCAGTACTTC
TRBJ1-2,once,TRBV28,NA,CASSPSGAVNGYTF,TGTGCCAGCAGTCCTTCAGGGGCTGTAAATGGCTACACCTTC
TRBJ1-1,NA,TRBV6-5,NA,CASISFEGEAFF,TGTGCCAGCATCTCCTTTGAGGGTGAAGCTTTCTTT
TRBJ2-1,NA,TRBV7-9,NA,CASRGGSYNEQFF,TGTGCCAGCAGAGGCGGCTCCTACAATGAGCAGTTCTTC
TRBJ1-6,NA,TRBV15,NA,CATSGRDNISKSPLHF,TGTGCCACCAGCGGCCGGGACAACATATCCAAATCACCCCTCCACTTT
TRBJ2-4,NA,TRBV5-6,NA,CASHPWAQGLAKNIQYF,TGTGCCAGCCACCCATGGGCCCAGGGACTAGCCAAAAACATTCAGTACTTC
TRBJ2-7,NA,TRBV11-2,NA,CASSLDLGHGYEQYF,TGTGCCAGCAGCTTAGATCTAGGACACGGATACGAGCAGTACTTC
TRBJ2-2,NA,TRBV27,NA,CASSFPSGELFF,TGTGCCAGCAGTTTCCCCTCCGGGGAGCTGTTTTTT
TRBJ2-5,NA,TRBV27,NA,CASSPFPQLDQETQYF,TGTGCCAGCAGTCCCTTCCCCCAACTAGACCAAGAGACCCAGTACTTC
TRBJ1-6,NA,TRBV5-6,NA,CASSHGDTDLHF,TGTGCCAGCAGCCATGGGGACACCGACCTCCACTTT
TRBJ2-1,once,TRBV5-6,TRBD2,CASSSGSSYNEQFF,TGTGCCAGCAGTAGCGGGAGCTCCTACAATGAGCAGTTCTTC
TRBJ2-1,NA,TRBV7-2,NA,CASSSTYFINEQFF,TGTGCCAGCAGCTCGACATATTTTATCAATGAGCAGTTCTTC
TRBJ2-1,NA,TRBV25-1,TRBD1,CASSEDRTSYNEQFF,TGTGCCAGCAGTGAGGACAGGACCTCCTACAATGAGCAGTTCTTC
TRBJ1-1,few,TRBV21-1,NA,CASPLMGTPTEAFF,TGTGCCAGCCCCTTAATGGGGACGCCCACTGAAGCTTTCTTT
TRBJ2-7,NA,TRBV6-5,NA,CASSSYAGKSYEQYF,TGTGCCAGCAGTTCGTACGCAGGTAAATCCTACGAGCAGTACTTC
TRBJ1-2,NA,TRBV5-6,NA,CASSSAQLGANYGYTF,TGTGCCAGCAGCTCCGCTCAGCTAGGGGCTAACTATGGCTACACCTTC
TRBJ2-3,NA,TRBV4-1,NA,CASSQDQPWGTDTQYF,TGCGCCAGCAGCCAAGATCAGCCTTGGGGCACAGATACGCAGTATTTT
TRBJ2-3,NA,TRBV7-9,TRBD1,CASSLYGQGFTDTQYF,TGTGCCAGCAGCCTCTACGGACAGGGGTTCACAGATACGCAGTATTTT
TRBJ1-1,NA,TRBV4-3,NA,CASSQVWGETEAFF,TGCGCCAGCAGCCAAGTATGGGGGGAAACTGAAGCTTTCTTT
TRBJ2-2,NA,TRBV25-1,NA,CASMGRNTGELFF,TGTGCCAGCATGGGGAGAAACACCGGGGAGCTGTTTTTT
TRBJ1-6,few,TRBV10-2,NA,CATTSGQGPYNSPLHF,TGCGCCACCACTTCCGGGCAGGGTCCTTATAATTCACCCCTCCACTTT
TRBJ1-1,once,TRBV4-3,NA,CASSQDLDWGLGAFF,TGCGCCAGCAGCCAAGATCTCGACTGGGGCCTAGGGGCTTTCTTT
TRBJ2-7,NA,TRBV6-6,TRBD2,CASSYSGREDYEQYF,TGTGCCAGCAGTTACTCAGGGCGGGAGGACTACGAGCAGTACTTC
TRBJ1-2,NA,TRBV29-1,NA,CSVDTQGGVGGYTF,TGCAGCGTCGATACTCAGGGAGGAGTGGGTGGCTACACCTTC
TRBJ2-1,NA,TRBV5-4,NA,CASSLEAGNYNEQFF,TGTGCCAGCAGCTTGGAGGCCGGGAACTACAATGAGCAGTTCTTC
TRBJ1-4,NA,TRBV5-5,NA,CASSFGATNEKLFF,TGTGCCAGCAGCTTCGGTGCAACTAATGAAAAACTGTTTTTT
TRBJ2-5,once,TRBV13,TRBD1,CASSDTGGVETQYF,TGTGCCAGCAGTGATACAGGGGGAGTGGAGACCCAGTACTTC
TRBJ2-7,once,TRBV27,NA,CASSVGQSYEQYF,TGTGCCAGCAGTGTGGGACAATCCTACGAGCAGTACTTC
TRBJ2-1,NA,TRBV30,TRBD2,CAWSPSGRAYYEQFF,TGTGCCTGGAGTCCTAGCGGGAGGGCCTATTATGAGCAGTTCTTC
TRBJ2-5,NA,TRBV27,NA,CASSPGQQETQYF,TGTGCCAGCAGCCCGGGACAACAAGAGACCCAGTACTTC
TRBJ2-1,NA,TRBV18,NA,CASSLAERVYNEQFF,TGTGCCAGCTCACTGGCCGAGCGGGTCTACAATGAGCAGTTCTTC
TRBJ2-2,NA,TRBV27,TRBD1,CASSSGQGVGELFF,TGTGCCAGCAGTTCGGGACAGGGGGTAGGGGAGCTGTTTTTT
TRBJ2-7,NA,TRBV11-3,NA,CASSLVDSLFSYEQYF,TGTGCCAGCAGCTTAGTGGACAGCCTTTTTTCCTACGAGCAGTACTTC
TRBJ2-7,NA,TRBV10-2,TRBD2,CASSEPRLAGDSYEQYF,TGCGCCAGCAGTGAGCCCAGACTAGCGGGGGACTCCTACGAGCAGTACTTC
TRBJ1-5,NA,TRBV19,NA,CASIGQPAGNQPQHF,TGTGCCAGTATCGGACAGCCGGCGGGCAATCAGCCCCAGCATTTT
TRBJ1-1,NA,TRBV21-1,NA,CASSSLRGTEAFF,TGTGCCAGCAGCTCGCTTAGGGGCACTGAAGCTTTCTTT
TRBJ1-3,NA,TRBV4-1,NA,CASSQAPAGRGNTIYF,TGCGCCAGCAGCCAAGCCCCCGCGGGTAGGGGAAACACCATATATTTT
TRBJ1-4,NA,TRBV7-9,NA,CASSPTVTEKLFF,TGTGCCAGCAGCCCGACAGTGACCGAAAAACTGTTTTTT
TRBJ1-1,once,TRBV6-1,TRBD1,CASSGTGGFMNTEAFF,TGTGCCAGCAGTGGGACAGGGGGTTTCATGAACACTGAAGCTTTCTTT
TRBJ2-7,once,TRBV27,NA,CASSLRGRTYEQYF,TGTGCCAGCAGTTTACGGGGCAGAACCTACGAGCAGTACTTC
TRBJ2-3,NA,TRBV9,NA,CASSAGTSTDTQYF,TGTGCCAGCAGCGCCGGGACTAGCACAGATACGCAGTATTTT
TRBJ2-3,NA,TRBV13,TRBD2,CASSFTSGTTDTQYF,TGTGCCAGCAGCTTCACTAGCGGCACCACAGATACGCAGTATTTT
TRBJ2-3,NA,TRBV5-1,TRBD2,CASSFLGLAGATDTQYF,TGCGCCAGCAGCTTCCTAGGACTAGCGGGGGCCACAGATACGCAGTATTTT
TRBJ1-4,NA,TRBV2,NA,CASSESTKEGEKLFF,TGTGCCAGCAGTGAATCGACAAAAGAAGGCGAAAAACTGTTTTTT
TRBJ1-1,NA,TRBV18,TRBD1,CASSRTGQVNTEAFF,TGTGCCAGCTCAAGAACGGGACAGGTGAACACTGAAGCTTTCTTT
TRBJ1-4,NA,TRBV4-3,NA,CASSQDYATTNEKLFF,TGCGCCAGCAGCCAAGATTATGCGACAACTAATGAAAAACTGTTTTTT
TRBJ2-7,NA,TRBV5-4,TRBD2,CASSLSLAGAAYEQYF,TGTGCCAGCAGCCTGTCACTAGCGGGGGCAGCCTACGAGCAGTACTTC
TRBJ1-2,NA,TRBV28,NA,CASSRDLGYGYTF,TGTGCCAGCAGCCGGGACCTCGGGTATGGCTACACCTTC
TRBJ1-1,NA,TRBV2,NA,CASSEAGQGSTEAFF,TGTGCCAGCAGTGAAGCGGGGCAGGGCTCCACTGAAGCTTTCTTT
TRBJ2-5,NA,TRBV7-6,TRBD1,CASSLGTGGVSETQYF,TGTGCCAGCAGCTTAGGGACAGGGGGTGTTAGTGAGACCCAGTACTTC
TRBJ2-5,NA,TRBV30,NA,CAWSAGLGILETQYF,TGTGCCTGGAGTGCTGGTCTAGGAATATTAGAGACCCAGTACTTC
TRBJ2-1,NA,TRBV5-6,NA,CASSSDSFNEQFF,TGTGCCAGCAGCTCGGACAGCTTCAATGAGCAGTTCTTC
TRBJ2-7,once,TRBV7-9,NA,CASSPTGGREQYF,TGTGCCAGCAGCCCTACTGGGGGGCGCGAGCAGTACTTC
TRBJ1-5,NA,TRBV5-5,NA,CASILRLLEGNQPQHF,TGTGCCAGCATCCTCCGGTTACTAGAGGGCAATCAGCCCCAGCATTTT
TRBJ1-2,NA,TRBV19,NA,CASMEWGNGYGYTF,TGTGCCAGTATGGAATGGGGGAACGGCTATGGCTACACCTTC